Described below is a single T cell receptor beta chain sequence and its context. The record originates from a study of OX40 agonist ivuxolimab in advanced cancers. The germline V gene encodes CDR1 MNHEY and CDR2 SVGAGI. This CDR3 has 13 residues. V lost 6 bases and J lost 10, with 16 bases in between. Assay used: immunoSEQ multiplex PCR; TCRdb lists only in-frame clones, some missing. In the table there are tens of thousands of clones, 75% to 90% of which are singletons. The sequence was obtained from an adult with an advanced solid tumor such as melanoma, head and neck, liver or kidney cancer. Sequences were derived from CD4+ or CD8+ T cells sorted from blood, sampled in a trial of the OX40 agonist ivuxolimab. V gene TRBV6-5 combines with J gene TRBJ2-1; D may be TRBD2 (6 bases). CDR3 DNA sequence: TGTGCCAGCAGGAACCACGGCGGGATCGAGCAGTTCTTC. It translates to CASRNHGGIEQFF.